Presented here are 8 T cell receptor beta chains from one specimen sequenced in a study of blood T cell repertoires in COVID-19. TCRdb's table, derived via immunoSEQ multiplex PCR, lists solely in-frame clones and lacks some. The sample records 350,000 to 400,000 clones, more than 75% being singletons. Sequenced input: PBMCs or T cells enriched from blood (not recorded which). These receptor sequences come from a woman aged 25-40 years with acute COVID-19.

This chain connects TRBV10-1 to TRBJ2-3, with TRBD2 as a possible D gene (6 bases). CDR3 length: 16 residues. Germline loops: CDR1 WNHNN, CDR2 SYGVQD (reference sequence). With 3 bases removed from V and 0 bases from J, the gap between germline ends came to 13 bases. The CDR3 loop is CASSESRAGSTDTQYF. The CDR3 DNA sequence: TGCGCCAGCAGTGAAAGTAGAGCGGGCAGCACAGATACGCAGTATTTT.

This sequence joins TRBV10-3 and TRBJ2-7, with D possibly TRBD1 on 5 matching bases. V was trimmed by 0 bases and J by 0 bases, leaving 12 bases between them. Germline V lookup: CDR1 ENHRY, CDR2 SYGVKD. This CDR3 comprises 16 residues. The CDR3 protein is CAISESLTVSSYEQYF. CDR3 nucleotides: TGTGCCATCAGTGAGTCGTTGACAGTGTCCTCCTACGAGCAGTACTTC.

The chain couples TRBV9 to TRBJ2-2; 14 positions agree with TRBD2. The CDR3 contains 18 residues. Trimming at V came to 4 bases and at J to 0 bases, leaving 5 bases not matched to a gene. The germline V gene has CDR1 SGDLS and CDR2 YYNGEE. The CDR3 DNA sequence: TGTGCCAGCAGCCAAACGACTAGCGGGGGGGCGAACACCGGGGAGCTGTTTTTT. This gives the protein CASSQTTSGGANTGELFF.

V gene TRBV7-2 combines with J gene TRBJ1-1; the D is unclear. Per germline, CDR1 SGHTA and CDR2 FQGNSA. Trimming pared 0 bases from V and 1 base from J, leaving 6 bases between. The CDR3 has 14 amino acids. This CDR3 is CASSLARGNTEAFF. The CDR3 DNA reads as TGTGCCAGCAGCTTAGCGAGAGGGAACACTGAAGCTTTCTTT.

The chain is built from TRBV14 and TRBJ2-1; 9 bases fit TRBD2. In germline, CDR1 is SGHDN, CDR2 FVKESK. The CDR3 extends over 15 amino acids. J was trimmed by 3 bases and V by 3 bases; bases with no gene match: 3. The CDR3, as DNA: TGTGCCAGCAGCCAGGCTAGCGGGATCTACAATGAGCAGTTCTTC. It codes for CASSQASGIYNEQFF.

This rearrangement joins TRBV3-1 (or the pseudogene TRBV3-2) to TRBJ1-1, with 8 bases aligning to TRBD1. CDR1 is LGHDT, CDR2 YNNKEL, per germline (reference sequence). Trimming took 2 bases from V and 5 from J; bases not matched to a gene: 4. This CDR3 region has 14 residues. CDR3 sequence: CASSQPGTGTEAFF. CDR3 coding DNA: TGTGCCAGCAGCCAACCCGGGACAGGTACTGAAGCTTTCTTT.

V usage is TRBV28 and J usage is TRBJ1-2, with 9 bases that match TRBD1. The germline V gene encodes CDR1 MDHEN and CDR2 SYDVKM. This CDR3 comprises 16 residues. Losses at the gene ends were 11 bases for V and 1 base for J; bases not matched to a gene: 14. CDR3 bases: TGTGCCTCCCAGGAACAACCGGGACAGGGTAACTATGGCTACACCTTC. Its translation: CASQEQPGQGNYGYTF.

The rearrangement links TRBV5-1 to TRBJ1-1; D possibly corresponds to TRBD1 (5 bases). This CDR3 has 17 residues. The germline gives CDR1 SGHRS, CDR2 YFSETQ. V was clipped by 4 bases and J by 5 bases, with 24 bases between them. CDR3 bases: TGCGCCAGCAGCCGGCCCCAAGGTGAACGGGGGGGAACTGAAGCTTTCTTT. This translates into CASSRPQGERGGTEAFF.